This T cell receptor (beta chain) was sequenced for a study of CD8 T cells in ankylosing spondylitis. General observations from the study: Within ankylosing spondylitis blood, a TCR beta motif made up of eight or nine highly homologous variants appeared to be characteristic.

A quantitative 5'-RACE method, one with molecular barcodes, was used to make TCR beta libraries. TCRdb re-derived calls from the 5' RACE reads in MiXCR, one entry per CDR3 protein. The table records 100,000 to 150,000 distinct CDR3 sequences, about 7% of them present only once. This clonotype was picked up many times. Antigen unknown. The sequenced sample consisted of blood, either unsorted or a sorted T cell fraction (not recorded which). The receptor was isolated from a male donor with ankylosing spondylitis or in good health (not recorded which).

CDR3 loop: CASSPSLGHPYEQYF. DNA of the CDR3: TGTGCCAGCTCACCCTCTCTCGGGCACCCCTACGAGCAGTACTTC. V gene TRBV18 combines with J gene TRBJ2-7; the D is unclear. The CDR3 sequence is 15 residues long. From germline, CDR1 is KGHSH and CDR2 LQKENI. V was cut by 3 bases and J by 2 bases, with 14 bases left in between.